This is a list of T cell receptor beta chains from one sample in a study of CD8 T cells in ankylosing spondylitis. TCRdb reanalysed the 5' RACE reads using MiXCR and keeps one entry per CDR3 protein. The sample includes 150,000 to 200,000 distinct CDR3 sequences, about an eighth of them seen just once. Material for sequencing was blood, either unsorted or a sorted T cell fraction (not recorded which). Every receptor here comes from a female donor with ankylosing spondylitis or in good health (not recorded which). Both conserved end residues are part of each CDR3. Fields, in order: D gene, clone size, V gene, J gene, CDR3 protein, CDR3 DNA. The D gene is left open where the match is weak. Not every row has a clone size; where given, it reads once, few, many or a size class.

>.|many|TRBV29-1|TRBJ1-4
CSVAGGEGAEKLFF
TGCAGCGTAGCCGGGGGGGAGGGTGCGGAAAAACTGTTTTTT
>.|many|TRBV7-3|TRBJ2-2
CASRGGSGNTGELFF
TGTGCCAGCAGGGGGGGTAGCGGAAACACCGGGGAGCTGTTTTTT
>TRBD1|many|TRBV28|TRBJ1-1
CASSLTGTVRTEAFF
TGTGCCAGCAGTTTAACCGGGACAGTAAGGACTGAAGCTTTCTTT
>TRBD2|many|TRBV29-1|TRBJ2-7
CSVERLAPYEQYF
TGCAGCGTCGAGAGACTAGCGCCCTACGAGCAGTACTTC
>.|many|TRBV5-1|TRBJ2-5
CASSWGNPQETQYF
TGCGCCAGCAGCTGGGGGAACCCCCAAGAGACCCAGTACTTC
>TRBD1|.|TRBV5-1|TRBJ2-7
CASSSRGNHYEQYF
TGCGCCAGCAGCTCCAGGGGGAACCACTACGAGCAGTACTTC
>TRBD2|.|TRBV7-2|TRBJ2-7
CASSLLGAGATYEQYF
TGTGCCAGCAGCCTTCTTGGTGCGGGAGCGACCTACGAGCAGTACTTC
>TRBD2|few|TRBV9|TRBJ2-3
CASSETSGSTQYF
TGTGCCAGCAGCGAGACTAGCGGTAGTACGCAGTATTTT
>TRBD2|.|TRBV7-8|TRBJ2-7
CASSSSGLAGVEQYF
TGTGCCAGCAGCTCCTCCGGCCTAGCGGGAGTCGAGCAGTACTTC
>.|many|TRBV6-4|TRBJ2-4
CASRDWGQDIQYF
TGTGCCAGCCGGGACTGGGGCCAAGACATTCAGTACTTC
>TRBD1|.|TRBV29-1|TRBJ1-1
CSVEDFTPGGTEAFF
TGCAGCGTTGAAGACTTCACTCCAGGGGGCACTGAAGCTTTCTTT
>.|many|TRBV7-2|TRBJ2-7
CASRLLKGGKYYEQYF
TGTGCCAGCAGGTTATTAAAGGGCGGGAAATACTACGAGCAGTACTTC
>.|few|TRBV6-5|TRBJ1-2
CASSYSRPAANYGYTF
TGTGCCAGCAGTTACAGCAGGCCCGCGGCTAACTATGGCTACACCTTC
>TRBD1|many|TRBV10-3|TRBJ2-6
CAISAGQGSYSGANVLTF
TGTGCCATCAGTGCCGGACAGGGGTCCTACTCTGGGGCCAACGTCCTGACTTTC
>TRBD1|many|TRBV19|TRBJ1-2
CASKKGDRFETDNYGYTF
TGTGCCAGTAAAAAGGGGGACAGATTCGAGACGGATAACTATGGCTACACCTTC
>.|many|TRBV20-1|TRBJ1-1
CSARDRNREAFF
TGCAGTGCTAGAGATCGGAACAGGGAAGCTTTCTTT
>TRBD1|.|TRBV7-2|TRBJ1-5
CASSLGPWTGKQPQHF
TGTGCCAGCAGCTTAGGCCCATGGACAGGGAAACAGCCCCAGCATTTT
>.|many|TRBV4-1|TRBJ2-2
CASSQGLFGFANTGELFF
TGCGCCAGCAGCCAAGGTCTCTTTGGGTTCGCGAACACCGGGGAGCTGTTTTTT
>.|many|TRBV9|TRBJ1-5
CASSVEGVGNQPQHF
TGTGCCAGCAGCGTAGAGGGGGTCGGCAATCAGCCCCAGCATTTT
>.|many|TRBV9|TRBJ2-7
CASSVNPASSYEQYF
TGTGCCAGCAGCGTAAACCCAGCTTCCTCCTACGAGCAGTACTTC
>TRBD2|.|TRBV7-8|TRBJ2-2
CASSSLSSGGYTGELFF
TGTGCCAGCAGCTCGCTCTCTAGCGGGGGATACACCGGGGAGCTGTTTTTT
>.|many|TRBV28|TRBJ2-7
CASSRPSSYEQYF
TGTGCCAGCAGCCGGCCGTCCTCCTACGAGCAGTACTTC
>.|many|TRBV7-2|TRBJ2-3
CASSVQTDTQYF
TGTGCCAGCAGCGTACAAACAGATACGCAGTATTTT
>TRBD1|many|TRBV29-1|TRBJ2-7
CSAIRQGSYEQYF
TGCAGCGCTATCCGACAGGGATCGTACGAGCAGTACTTC
>TRBD2|many|TRBV12-3/TRBV12-4|TRBJ2-2
CASSPLLASGELFF
TGTGCCAGCAGCCCTCTACTAGCGTCCGGGGAGCTGTTTTTT
>.|many|TRBV6-1|TRBJ2-1
CASSSYDREQFF
TGTGCCAGCAGTAGTTACGACCGAGAGCAGTTCTTC
>TRBD1|many|TRBV28|TRBJ1-2
CASSTYDRGGYTF
TGTGCCAGCAGTACATATGACAGGGGCGGCTACACCTTC
>TRBD1|many|TRBV28|TRBJ1-2
CASSLDRGPYGYTF
TGTGCCAGCAGTTTGGACAGGGGGCCCTATGGCTACACCTTC
>.|many|TRBV3-1|TRBJ2-1
CASSQSGVSYNEQFF
TGTGCCAGCAGCCAAAGCGGAGTTTCCTACAATGAGCAGTTCTTC
>TRBD2|few|TRBV15|TRBJ2-1
CATSRVTGGPYNEQFF
TGTGCCACCAGCAGAGTTACGGGAGGGCCATACAATGAGCAGTTCTTC
>TRBD2|many|TRBV7-9|TRBJ2-1
CASSLYSGSRDEQFF
TGTGCCAGCAGCCTCTATAGCGGGAGTCGGGATGAGCAGTTCTTC
>.|many|TRBV12-3/TRBV12-4|TRBJ1-1
CASSQMVAAFF
TGTGCCAGCAGTCAGATGGTGGCCGCTTTCTTT
>.|few|TRBV28|TRBJ1-5
CASSLPTGSQPQHF
TGTGCCAGCAGTTTACCGACGGGAAGTCAGCCCCAGCATTTT
>.|.|TRBV5-1|TRBJ2-5
CASSSRTETTRETQYF
TGCGCCAGCAGCTCTCGGACAGAGACGACAAGAGAGACCCAGTACTTC
>TRBD2|few|TRBV5-1|TRBJ2-7
CASSLWREPYEQYF
TGCGCCAGCAGCTTGTGGCGGGAGCCCTACGAGCAGTACTTC
>.|.|TRBV2|TRBJ2-1
CASNTYNEQFF
TGTGCCAGCAACACCTACAATGAGCAGTTCTTC
>TRBD1|many|TRBV30|TRBJ1-1
CAWSALGQATVNTEAFF
TGTGCCTGGAGTGCATTGGGACAGGCCACTGTGAACACTGAAGCTTTCTTT
>.|many|TRBV15|TRBJ1-3
CATSEERQAQNTIYF
TGTGCCACCAGCGAAGAAAGACAGGCGCAGAACACCATATATTTT